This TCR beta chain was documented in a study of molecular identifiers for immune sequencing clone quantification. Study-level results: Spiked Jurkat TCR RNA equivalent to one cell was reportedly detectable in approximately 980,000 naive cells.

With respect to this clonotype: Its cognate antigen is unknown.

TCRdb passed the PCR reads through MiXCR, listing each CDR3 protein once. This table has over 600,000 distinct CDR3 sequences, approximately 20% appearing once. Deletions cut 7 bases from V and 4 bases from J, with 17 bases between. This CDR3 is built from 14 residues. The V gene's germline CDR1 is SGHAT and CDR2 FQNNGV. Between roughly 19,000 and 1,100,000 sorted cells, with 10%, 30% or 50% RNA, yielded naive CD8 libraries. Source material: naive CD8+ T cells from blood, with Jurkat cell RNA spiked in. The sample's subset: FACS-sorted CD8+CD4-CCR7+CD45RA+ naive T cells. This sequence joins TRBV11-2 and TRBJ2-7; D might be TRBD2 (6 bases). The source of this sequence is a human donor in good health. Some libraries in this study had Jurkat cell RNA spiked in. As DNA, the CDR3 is TGTGCCAGCAAGAATGCGGACTACCATTACGAGCAGTACTTC. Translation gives CASKNADYHYEQYF.